These T cell receptor beta chains were read from a single sample in a study of shared clonotypes between healthy human individuals. TCRdb's table, derived via immunoSEQ multiplex PCR, lists solely in-frame clones and lacks some. The sample lists almost 700,000 clones, about 92% seen once, with 24% in the top ten. Sequenced sample: naive CD8+ T cells sorted from blood. The receptors were sampled from a man younger than 45 in good health. Each CDR3 is given without its conserved first and last residue.

TRBV6-1 | 14 | ASSDLSGQGTGELF
TRBV5-1 | 13 | ASTSGSGSYNEQF
TRBV6-5 | 13 | ASSSLAGGHGEQF
TRBV5-1 | 10 | ASYFTYNEQF
TRBV19 | 12 | ASSISITGAEQY
TRBV19 | 15 | ASSIFSGTDHPYEQY
TRBV27 | 12 | ASSFDSSNQPQH
TRBV27 | 13 | ASSWTGAHNEKLF
TRBV6-1 | 11 | ASSEGGRYEQF
TRBV5-8 | 16 | ASSRALSGSGTRMTQY
TRBV28 | 13 | ASIESGVSTDTQY
TRBV7-2 | 14 | ASSLDTLTGIETQY
TRBV7-6 | 13 | ASRRSGSSTDTQY
TRBV9 | 13 | ASSVRLAETGELF
TRBV9 | 13 | ASSVGSGAAYEQY
TRBV19 | 12 | ATAGALGFYEQF
TRBV7-9 | 14 | ASSLVATGEHNEQF
TRBV27 | 12 | ASSFRLVGYEQY
TRBV4-1 | 14 | ASSQDKGLGDNEQF
TRBV7-6 | 14 | ASSSDRLGKANTIY
TRBV15 | 11 | ATSGGTAVVRD
TRBV9 | 13 | ASSYGAPGNTEAF
TRBV15 | 19 | ATSLERISGRSHSGANVLT
TRBV19 | 11 | ASTPDRVEKLF
TRBV5-1 | 12 | ASSLVGTGVEQF
TRBV4-2 | 9 | ASSQGQGYT
TRBV11-2 | 10 | ASSSLEHTQY
TRBV9 | 12 | ASSVGDLGYEQY
TRBV4-1 | 12 | ASSPPELNEKLF
TRBV11-2 | 14 | ASSSLQGGYTDTQY
TRBV9 | 22 | ASSVRPRPTDFGTRCKGSETQY
TRBV7-3 | 12 | ASSLRVADNEQF
TRBV15 | 14 | ATSRVSGRWTGELF
TRBV7-8 | 12 | ASTPGLAGDEQY
TRBV9 | 12 | ASSPGYANQPQH
TRBV6-1 | 12 | ASSDRRGTYEQY
TRBV27 | 11 | ASYQIGTDTQY
TRBV7-2 | 11 | ASSLNRGQPQH
TRBV19 | 10 | ASSPRNQPQH
TRBV4-3 | 15 | ASSQDTGTGGIGGYT
TRBV19 | 15 | ASSIDPLTSGRGEQF
TRBV29-1 | 16 | SADTGGTSGNRAGELF
TRBV29-1 | 9 | SVRDRDGYT
TRBV2 | 12 | ASSEEAGTYEQY
TRBV7-7 | 13 | ASSLGASGRYEQY
TRBV27 | 12 | ASSLQGSIYEQY
TRBV9 | 12 | ASSATGPQETQY